These 9 T cell receptor beta chains originate from one sample sequenced in a study of early T cells in non-severe SARS-CoV-2 infection. TCRdb called the 5' RACE reads again in MiXCR, with one record for every CDR3 protein. The table lists tens of thousands of distinct CDR3 sequences, 5.9% of them singletons, with about 3.6% in the top ten. The specimen was whole blood, collected at baseline. All receptors come from an adult who was a healthcare worker with PCR-confirmed SARS-CoV-2 infection or an uninfected control (not recorded which).

The chain is built from TRBV6-6 and TRBJ1-5; 8 bases fit TRBD1. The CDR3 has 13 residues. The V and J ends lost 4 bases and 7 bases, in that order; junction bases with no gene match: 3. Germline CDR1 reads MNHNY; CDR2 reads SVGAGI (reference sequence). The CDR3, as DNA: TGTGCCAGCAGTTTCACAGGGGGGCAGCCCCAGCATTTT. It is translated as CASSFTGGQPQHF.

This clonotype was counted at least ten times. The chain carries TRBV9 and TRBJ2-1; 10 positions agree with TRBD2. Germline trimming cut 4 bases from V and 4 bases from J; bases unmatched to any gene: 5. This CDR3 spans 15 amino acids. The germline V gene encodes CDR1 SGDLS and CDR2 YYNGEE. As DNA, the CDR3 is TGTGCCAGCAGCCCATGGACTAGCGGTTACAATGAGCAGTTCTTC. It yields the protein CASSPWTSGYNEQFF. The whole variable domain, filled in from reference TRBV9 and TRBJ2-1, reads DSGVTQTPKHLITATGQRVTLRCSPRSGDLSVYWYQQSLDQGLQFLIQYYNGEERAKGNILERFSAQQFPDLHSELNLSSLELGDSALYFCASSPWTSGYNEQFFGPGTRLTVL.

The rearrangement links TRBV28 to TRBJ2-7, with D possibly TRBD1 on 6 matching bases. V was pared by 3 bases and J by 2 bases, with 17 bases between. The length of the CDR3 is 16 residues. Germline V gene sequence: CDR1 MDHEN, CDR2 SYDVKM. CDR3: CASSLDIRGLPYEQYF. The DNA for the CDR3 is TGTGCCAGCAGTTTGGATATCAGGGGTCTTCCCTACGAGCAGTACTTC.

This chain uses TRBV6-1 with TRBJ2-2; D not certain. V was shortened by 1 base and J by 2 bases, with 5 bases between the two germline ends. CDR1 is MNHNS and CDR2 is SASEGT in the germline V gene. The CDR3 contains 14 residues. CDR3 DNA sequence: TGTGCCAGCAGTGAAGACAGAAACACCGGGGAGCTGTTTTTT. As protein: CASSEDRNTGELFF.

The sample holds many counts of this clonotype. The V and J genes are TRBV5-4 and TRBJ2-1; 10 bases fit TRBD2. The CDR3 loop spans 13 amino acids. V gave up 10 bases and J gave up 5 bases; unmatched junction bases: 6. Germline CDR1 SGHNT, CDR2 YYREEE (reference sequence). The CDR3 DNA reads as TGTGCCGTAGGGACTAGCGTAAACAATGAGCAGTTCTTC. It specifies CAVGTSVNNEQFF.

Many counts were recorded for this clonotype. The rearrangement links TRBV12-3 or TRBV12-4 to TRBJ1-2; D perhaps matches TRBD1 (5 bases). V was pared by 6 bases and J by 3 bases, with 14 bases between. The CDR3 is 14 amino acids. The chain's CDR3 is CASSDRRAHYGYTF. In nucleotides, the CDR3 is TGTGCCAGCAGCGACAGACGGGCTCACTATGGCTACACCTTC.

The sample holds many counts of this clonotype. V is TRBV10-3 and J is TRBJ1-2; 8 bases map to TRBD1. This CDR3 has 13 residues. From germline, CDR1 is ENHRY and CDR2 SYGVKD. V trimming: 6 bases; J trimming: 2 bases; junction bases outside the gene matches: 2. CDR3 nucleotides: TGTGCCATCAGCTCAGGGGGCAACTATGGCTACACCTTC. Encoded protein: CAISSGGNYGYTF.

Ten or more counts support this clonotype. V is TRBV21-1 and J is TRBJ2-4; TRBD1, as called in the table, went unchecked against the DNA. TRBV21-1 is an annotated pseudogene. This CDR3 comprises 15 residues. Here the CDR3 reads CASSRYTGVKNIQYF. Written as DNA, the CDR3 is TGTGCCAGCAGCCGATATACAGGAGTTAAAAACATTCAGTACTTC.

This clonotype was detected a few times. The chain links TRBV7-8 to TRBJ2-4; D remains unclear. Germline lookup yields CDR1 SGHVS and CDR2 FQNEAQ. The CDR3 loop spans 16 amino acids. Trimming removed 0 bases at V and 0 bases at J, with 9 bases between. The CDR3 loop is CASSLAPDIAKNIQYF. CDR3 coding DNA: TGTGCCAGCAGCTTAGCCCCCGACATAGCCAAAAACATTCAGTACTTC.